The T cell receptor beta chain under discussion was sequenced for a study of T cells after yellow fever vaccination. Study conclusions and caveats: On re-exposure, the response was weaker but peaked faster, at day 5 versus 15. Most primary-vaccination clones recurred post-booster (around 95% CD4, around 86% CD8). The CD4 and CD8 compartments had a small share of their clonotypes in common.

Remarks on this clonotype: Its cognate antigen is unknown.

This CDR3 region has 15 residues. The germline CDR1 and CDR2 sequences are ENHRY and SYGVKD. Deletions cut 9 bases from V and 1 base from J, with 17 bases between. Making TCR cDNA involved 5'RACE template switching, which added UMIs and a universal primer site. TCRdb recomputed calls from the 5' RACE reads with MiXCR, one row per CDR3 protein. The sample carries about 310,000 distinct CDR3 sequences, around 3.9% recorded once. The chain uses TRBV10-3 and TRBJ2-3; TRBD1 or TRBD2 may be the D gene (5 bases each). The receptor was derived from a man between 18 and 35 years old who received the YFV17D yellow fever vaccine. This sample comprised PBMCs, obtained on the day of the yellow fever booster vaccination. CDR3 residues: CAITRGQGRTDTQYF. The CDR3 DNA follows: TGTGCCATAACCCGGGGCCAGGGACGCACAGATACGCAGTATTTT.